This T cell receptor (beta chain) was recovered during a study of CD8+CD57+ T cells in acquired aplastic anemia. Study at large: Sorted CD4+ plus CD8+ cells gave DNA averaging roughly 3.5 ug. Roughly 9.9 million reads, on average, were obtained for CD4+ cells from healthy donors.

Study findings and constraints: In CD8+ cells, Simpson's diversity showed no significant difference between patients and controls.

Genomic DNA templated the TCR beta VDJ and CDR3 profiling. Each CDR3 protein is one row after TCRdb ran MiXCR on the reads. The table includes about 420,000 distinct CDR3 sequences, about 70% detected once. Comment on this clonotype: The antigen is unknown.

The CDR3 spans 17 residues. CDR1 and CDR2 (germline): SGHTA, FQGTGA. Trimming removed 2 bases from V and 5 bases from J, with 21 bases in between. The sequence came from a human donor in good health, serving as a control. Sequenced material: sorted CD4+, CD8+, or CD8+CD57+ T cells (not recorded which) from PBMCs. The chain has TRBV7-3 and TRBJ2-5; a weak D match, TRBD2 (6 bases). CDR3 amino acids: CASSLQSGGTGVETQYF. DNA for the CDR3: TGTGCCAGCAGCTTACAGTCAGGCGGGACCGGGGTCGAGACCCAGTACTTC.